The TCR beta chain under discussion was sequenced for a study of blood T cells in healthy people across ages. This clonotype showed up just a few times. The second PCR ran roughly 7 to 12 cycles with a sample-barcoded 5' primer and J-beta primers. MiXCR, applied by TCRdb to the 5' RACE reads, yields one record per CDR3 protein. Among about 1,600,000 distinct CDR3 sequences listed, 40% to 50% were seen once. Donor samples were obtained from healthy Caucasian individuals from Russia, aged about 6 to 95. The specimen sequenced was blood. The sequence came from a young woman in good health.

CDR3 DNA sequence: TGTGCCACCCGGGACAGGGTTTCACCCCTCCACTTT. It is translated as CATRDRVSPLHF. The J gene is TRBJ1-6, the V gene TRBV12-3 or TRBV12-4, with 9 bases lining up with TRBD1. The CDR3 runs to 12 residues. J lost 9 bases, V lost 10 bases, and 4 bases had no gene match.